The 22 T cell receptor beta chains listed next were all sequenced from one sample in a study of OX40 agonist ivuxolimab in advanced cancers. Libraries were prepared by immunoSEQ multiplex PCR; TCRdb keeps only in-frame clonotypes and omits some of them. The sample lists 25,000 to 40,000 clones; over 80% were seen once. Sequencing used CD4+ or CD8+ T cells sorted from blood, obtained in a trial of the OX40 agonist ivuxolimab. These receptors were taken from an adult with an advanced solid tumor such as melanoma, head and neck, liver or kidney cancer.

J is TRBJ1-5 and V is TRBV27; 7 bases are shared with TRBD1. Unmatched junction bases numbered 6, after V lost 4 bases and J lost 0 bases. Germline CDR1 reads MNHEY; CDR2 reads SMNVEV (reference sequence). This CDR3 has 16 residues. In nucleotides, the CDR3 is TGTGCCAGCAGTTCCTTGACAGGGTTTAGCAATCAGCCCCAGCATTTT. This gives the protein CASSSLTGFSNQPQHF.

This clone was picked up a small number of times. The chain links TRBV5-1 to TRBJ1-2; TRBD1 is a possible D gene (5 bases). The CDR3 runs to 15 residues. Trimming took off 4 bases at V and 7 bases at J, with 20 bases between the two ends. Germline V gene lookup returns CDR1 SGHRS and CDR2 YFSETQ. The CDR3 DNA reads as TGCGCCAGCAGCCCCGGGGGGAGCGGAGGTTTTGGCTACACCTTC. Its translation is CASSPGGSGGFGYTF.

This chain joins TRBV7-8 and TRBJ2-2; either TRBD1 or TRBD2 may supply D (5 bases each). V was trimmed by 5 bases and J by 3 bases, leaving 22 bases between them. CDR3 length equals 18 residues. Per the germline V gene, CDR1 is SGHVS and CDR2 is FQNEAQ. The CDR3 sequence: CASSIRGHGTADTGELFF. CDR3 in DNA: TGTGCCAGCAGCATAAGGGGCCATGGGACGGCTGACACCGGGGAGCTGTTTTTT. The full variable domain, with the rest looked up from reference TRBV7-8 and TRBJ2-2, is GAGVSQSPRYKVAKRGQDVALRCDPISGHVSLFWYQQALGQGPEFLTYFQNEAQLDKSGLPSDRFFAERPEGSVSTLKIQRTQQEDSAVYLCASSIRGHGTADTGELFFGEGSRLTVL.

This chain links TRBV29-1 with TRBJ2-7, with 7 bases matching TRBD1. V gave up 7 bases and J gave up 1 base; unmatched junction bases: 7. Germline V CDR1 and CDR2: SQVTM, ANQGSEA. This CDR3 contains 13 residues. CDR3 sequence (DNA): TGCAGCGCCCTCCGGGACAGTTCCTACGAGCAGTACTTC. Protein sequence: CSALRDSSYEQYF.

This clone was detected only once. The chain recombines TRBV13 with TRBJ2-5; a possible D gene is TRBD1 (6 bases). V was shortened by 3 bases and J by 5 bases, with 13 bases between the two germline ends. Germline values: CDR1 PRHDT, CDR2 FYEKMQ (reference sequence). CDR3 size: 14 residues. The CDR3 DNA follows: TGTGCCAGCAGCTTGTTACAGGGTGCGGAGACCCAGTACTTC. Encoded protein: CASSLLQGAETQYF.

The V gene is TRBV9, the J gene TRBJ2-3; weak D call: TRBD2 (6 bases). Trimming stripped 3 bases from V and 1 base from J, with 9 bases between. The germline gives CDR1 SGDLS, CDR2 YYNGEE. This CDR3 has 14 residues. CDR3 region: CASSDSGGTDTQYF. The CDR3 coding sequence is TGTGCCAGCAGCGATTCGGGGGGCACAGATACGCAGTATTTT. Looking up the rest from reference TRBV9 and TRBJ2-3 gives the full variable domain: DSGVTQTPKHLITATGQRVTLRCSPRSGDLSVYWYQQSLDQGLQFLIQYYNGEERAKGNILERFSAQQFPDLHSELNLSSLELGDSALYFCASSDSGGTDTQYFGPGTRLTVL.

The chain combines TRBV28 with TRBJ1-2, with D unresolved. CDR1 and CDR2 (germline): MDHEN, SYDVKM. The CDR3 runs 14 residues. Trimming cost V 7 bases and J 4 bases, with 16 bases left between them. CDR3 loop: CASTLIGSFYGYTF. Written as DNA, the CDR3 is TGTGCCAGCACCCTCATAGGGAGTTTCTATGGCTACACCTTC.

The CDR3 DNA reads TGTGCCTGGAGCACAGGGGTAGAGCAGTACTTC. Protein: CAWSTGVEQYF. This chain uses TRBV30 with TRBJ2-7; 7 bases align to TRBD1. Trimming at V came to 3 bases and at J to 7 bases, leaving 3 bases not matched to a gene. The CDR3 totals 11 residues. Germline V gene sequence: CDR1 GTSNPN, CDR2 SVGIG (reference sequence). Looking up the rest from reference TRBV30 and TRBJ2-7 gives the full variable domain: SQTIHQWPATLVQPVGSPLSLECTVEGTSNPNLYWYRQAAGRGLQLLFYSVGIGQISSEVPQNLSASRPQDRQFILSSKKLLLSDSGFYLCAWSTGVEQYFGPGTRLTVT.

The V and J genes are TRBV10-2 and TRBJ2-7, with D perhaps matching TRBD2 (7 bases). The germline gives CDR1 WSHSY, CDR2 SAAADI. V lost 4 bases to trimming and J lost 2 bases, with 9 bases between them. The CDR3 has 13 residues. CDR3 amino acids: CASSVGGPYEQYF. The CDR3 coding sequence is TGCGCCAGCAGTGTGGGGGGGCCCTACGAGCAGTACTTC.

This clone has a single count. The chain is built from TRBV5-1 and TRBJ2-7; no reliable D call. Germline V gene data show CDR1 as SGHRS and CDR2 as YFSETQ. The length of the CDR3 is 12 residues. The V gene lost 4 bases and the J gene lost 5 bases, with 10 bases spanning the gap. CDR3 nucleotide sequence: TGCGCCAGCAGCCCGGAAATCGACGAGCAGTACTTC. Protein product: CASSPEIDEQYF.

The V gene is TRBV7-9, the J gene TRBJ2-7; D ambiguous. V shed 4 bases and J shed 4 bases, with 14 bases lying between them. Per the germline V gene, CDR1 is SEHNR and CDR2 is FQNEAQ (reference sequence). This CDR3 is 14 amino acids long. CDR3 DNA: TGTGCCAGCAGCTCCCCATGGCGTGGTTACGAGCAGTACTTC. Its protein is CASSSPWRGYEQYF.

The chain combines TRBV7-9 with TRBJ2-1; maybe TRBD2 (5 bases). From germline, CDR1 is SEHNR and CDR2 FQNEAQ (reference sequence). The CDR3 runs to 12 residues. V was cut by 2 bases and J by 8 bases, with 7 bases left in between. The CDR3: CASSLRGYEQFF. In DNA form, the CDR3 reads TGTGCCAGCAGCTTACGGGGTTATGAGCAGTTCTTC.

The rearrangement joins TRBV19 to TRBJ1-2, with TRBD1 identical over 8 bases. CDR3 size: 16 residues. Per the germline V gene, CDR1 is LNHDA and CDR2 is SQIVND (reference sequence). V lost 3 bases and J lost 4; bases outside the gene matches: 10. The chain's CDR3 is CASSIIPGGEGYGYTF. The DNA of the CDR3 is TGTGCCAGTAGTATCATCCCAGGGGGCGAGGGCTATGGCTACACCTTC.

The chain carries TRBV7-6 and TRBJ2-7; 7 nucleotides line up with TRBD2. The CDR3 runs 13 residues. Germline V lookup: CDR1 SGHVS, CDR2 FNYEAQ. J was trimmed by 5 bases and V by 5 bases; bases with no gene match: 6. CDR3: CASSASGANEQYF. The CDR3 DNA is TGTGCCAGCAGCGCCAGCGGGGCGAACGAGCAGTACTTC.

This CDR3 is CAWSATGAAEAFF. DNA for the CDR3: TGTGCCTGGAGTGCTACAGGGGCCGCTGAAGCTTTCTTT. The chain couples TRBV30 to TRBJ1-1, with 7 bases aligning to TRBD1. Trimming at V came to 1 base and at J to 6 bases, leaving 5 bases not matched to a gene. Germline-derived CDR1 and CDR2 are GTSNPN and SVGIG (reference sequence). The CDR3 contains 13 residues.

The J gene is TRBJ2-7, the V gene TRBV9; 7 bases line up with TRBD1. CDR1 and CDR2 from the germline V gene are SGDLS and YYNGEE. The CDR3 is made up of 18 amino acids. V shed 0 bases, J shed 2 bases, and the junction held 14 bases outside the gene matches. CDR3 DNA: TGTGCCAGCAGCGTAGCTGATGGAGACAGGGAAACACCCTACGAGCAGTACTTC. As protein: CASSVADGDRETPYEQYF.

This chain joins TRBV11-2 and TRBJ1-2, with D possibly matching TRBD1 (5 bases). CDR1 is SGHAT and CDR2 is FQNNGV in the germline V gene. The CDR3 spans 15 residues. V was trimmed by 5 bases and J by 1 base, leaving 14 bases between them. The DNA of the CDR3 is TGTGCCAGCAGCGATACAGGACTCCTTAACTATGGCTACACCTTC. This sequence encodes CASSDTGLLNYGYTF.

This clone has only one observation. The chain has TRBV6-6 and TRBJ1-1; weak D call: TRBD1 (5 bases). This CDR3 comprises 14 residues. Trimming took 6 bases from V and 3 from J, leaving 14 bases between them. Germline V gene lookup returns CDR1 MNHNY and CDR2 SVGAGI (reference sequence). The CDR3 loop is CASRTGQPDTEAFF. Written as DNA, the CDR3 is TGTGCCAGCAGAACCGGACAACCTGACACTGAAGCTTTCTTT.

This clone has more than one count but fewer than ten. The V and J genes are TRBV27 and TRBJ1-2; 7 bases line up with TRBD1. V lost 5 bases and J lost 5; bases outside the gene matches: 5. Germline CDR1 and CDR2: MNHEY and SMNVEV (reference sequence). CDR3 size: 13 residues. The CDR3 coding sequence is TGTGCCAGCAGTCATACAGGGGCGTATGGCTACACCTTC. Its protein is CASSHTGAYGYTF.

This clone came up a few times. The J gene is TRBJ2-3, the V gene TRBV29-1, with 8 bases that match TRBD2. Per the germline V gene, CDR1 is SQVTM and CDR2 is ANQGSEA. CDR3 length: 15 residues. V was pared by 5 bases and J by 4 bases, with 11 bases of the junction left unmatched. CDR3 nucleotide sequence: TGCAGCGTTCAAGGACTAGCTTGGGAGCCAGATACGCAGTATTTT. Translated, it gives CSVQGLAWEPDTQYF.

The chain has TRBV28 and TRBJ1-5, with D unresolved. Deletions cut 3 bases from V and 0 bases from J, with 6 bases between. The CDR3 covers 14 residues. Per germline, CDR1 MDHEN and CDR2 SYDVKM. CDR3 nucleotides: TGTGCCAGCAGTTTTGGATATAGCAATCAGCCCCAGCATTTT. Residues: CASSFGYSNQPQHF. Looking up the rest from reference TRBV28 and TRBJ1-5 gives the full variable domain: DVKVTQSSRYLVKRTGEKVFLECVQDMDHENMFWYRQDPGLGLRLIYFSYDVKMKEKGDIPEGYSVSREKKERFSLILESASTNQTSMYLCASSFGYSNQPQHFGDGTRLSIL.

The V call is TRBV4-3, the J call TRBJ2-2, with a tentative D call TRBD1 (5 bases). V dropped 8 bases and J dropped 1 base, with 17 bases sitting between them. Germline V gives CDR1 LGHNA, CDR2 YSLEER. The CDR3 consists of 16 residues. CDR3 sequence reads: CASRRYVTENTGELFF. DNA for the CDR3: TGCGCCAGCCGCCGTTACGTGACAGAGAACACCGGGGAGCTGTTTTTT.